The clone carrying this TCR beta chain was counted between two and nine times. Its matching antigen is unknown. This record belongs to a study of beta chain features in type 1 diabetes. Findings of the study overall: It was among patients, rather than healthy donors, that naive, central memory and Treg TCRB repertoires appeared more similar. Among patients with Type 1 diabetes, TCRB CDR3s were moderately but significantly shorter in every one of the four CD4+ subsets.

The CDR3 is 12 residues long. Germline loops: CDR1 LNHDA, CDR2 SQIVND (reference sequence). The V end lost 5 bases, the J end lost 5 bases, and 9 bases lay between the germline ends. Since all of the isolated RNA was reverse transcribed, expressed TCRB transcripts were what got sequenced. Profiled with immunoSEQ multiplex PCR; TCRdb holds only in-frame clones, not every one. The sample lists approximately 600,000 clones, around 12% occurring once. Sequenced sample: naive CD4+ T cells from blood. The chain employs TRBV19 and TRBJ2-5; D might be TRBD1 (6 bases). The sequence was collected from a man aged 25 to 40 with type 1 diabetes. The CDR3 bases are TGTGCCAGTAGTGGGGGCTCGGAGACCCAGTACTTC. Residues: CASSGGSETQYF.